This TCR beta chain was found in a study of blood T cell repertoires in COVID-19. Study in general: T cells, B-cell-depleted T cells, or PBMCs supplied cDNA or gDNA.

Clones were read by immunoSEQ multiplex PCR, and TCRdb kept only the in-frame ones, dropping some. The sample includes roughly 100,000 clones, more than 75% seen only once; the top ten take 2.1%. This clone was picked up one time. Trimming took off 4 bases at V and 2 bases at J, with 20 bases between the two ends. CDR3 length: 17 residues. CDR1 and CDR2 (germline): MNHEY, SMNVEV (reference sequence). This receptor was obtained from a human donor in a cohort sampled during active COVID-19. Source material: peripheral blood. The rearrangement links TRBV27 to TRBJ2-5; weak D call: TRBD1 (7 bases). CDR3 in DNA: TGTGCCAGCAGTTCCATCAAGAGACAGGGAGGACAAGAGACCCAGTACTTC. Protein: CASSSIKRQGGQETQYF.